These 31 T cell receptor beta chains share one sample of origin, sequenced in a study of long-term antiretroviral therapy in people with HIV. Version v3.0 of the immunoSEQ assay ran at survey level. TCRdb keeps only in-frame clones here, not all; method: immunoSEQ multiplex PCR. The top ten clones hold roughly an eighth of a sample with about 22,000 clones, around four fifths of them seen once. Material: unsorted PBMCs, obtained 1.6 years after starting antiretroviral therapy. These receptors originate from a man aged 35-49 years with HIV.

This clone was picked up one time. V and J are TRBV25-1 and TRBJ1-3, with D maybe TRBD1 (6 bases). The V end was cut by 7 bases, the J end by 10 bases, with 11 bases between. This CDR3 comprises 11 residues. Germline CDR1 reads MGHDK; CDR2 reads SYGVNS. The chain's CDR3 is CASTTGRTIYF. CDR3 DNA: TGTGCCAGCACAACAGGGCGTACCATATATTTT.

J is TRBJ2-5 and V is TRBV29-1; TRBD1 might be the D (6 bases). Germline V gene lookup returns CDR1 SQVTM and CDR2 ANQGSEA. With 6 bases removed from V and 1 base from J, the gap between germline ends came to 12 bases. This CDR3 spans 13 amino acids. CDR3 protein: CSVGQGGQETQYF. CDR3 DNA: TGCAGCGTGGGCCAAGGGGGCCAAGAGACCCAGTACTTC.

This chain links TRBV2 with TRBJ1-1; no clear D. The germline V and J ends were trimmed by 1 base and 3 bases, with 9 bases remaining between them. The CDR3 is 14 residues long. Germline values: CDR1 SNHLY, CDR2 FYNNEI. The CDR3 DNA reads TGTGCCAGCAGTGAAGGCCGGTGGGACACTGAAGCTTTCTTT. It translates to CASSEGRWDTEAFF.

The chain carries TRBV6-4 and TRBJ2-6; D is possibly TRBD1 or TRBD2 (7 bases each). The CDR3 extends over 19 amino acids. V was trimmed by 5 bases and J by 0 bases, leaving 20 bases between them. Germline values: CDR1 MRHNA, CDR2 SNTAGT. The CDR3 loop is CASSSAPGGGSSGANVLTF. CDR3 nucleotide sequence: TGTGCCAGCAGTTCAGCCCCAGGGGGGGGTTCCTCTGGGGCCAACGTCCTGACTTTC.

This clone has only a few counts. The chain has TRBV2 and TRBJ2-7; no definite D call. V gave up 1 base and J gave up 4 bases, with 17 bases separating them. The CDR3 totals 16 residues. Germline-derived CDR1 and CDR2 are SNHLY and FYNNEI. The CDR3 region is CASSEVGVPVGYEQYF. The DNA for the CDR3 is TGTGCCAGCAGTGAAGTTGGTGTACCAGTTGGTTACGAGCAGTACTTC.

The rearrangement links TRBV6-1 to TRBJ1-5; no firm D call. The CDR3 has 17 amino acids. Germline V CDR1 and CDR2: MNHNS, SASEGT. V was pared by 2 bases and J by 0 bases, with 14 bases between. In nucleotides, the CDR3 is TGTGCCAGCAGTGAAAAATCCAGATCCTATAGCAATCAGCCCCAGCATTTT. Residues: CASSEKSRSYSNQPQHF.

This chain connects TRBV19 to TRBJ2-5; D is possibly TRBD1 (6 bases). CDR3 length: 15 amino acids. Trimming removed 1 base from V and 1 base from J, with 10 bases in between. CDR1 is LNHDA, CDR2 SQIVND, per germline (reference sequence). The CDR3 sequence is CASSIGGRLQETQYF. DNA for the CDR3: TGTGCCAGTAGTATAGGGGGGCGCCTCCAAGAGACCCAGTACTTC. The full variable domain, its missing parts supplied by reference TRBV19 and TRBJ2-5, is DGGITQSPKYLFRKEGQNVTLSCEQNLNHDAMYWYRQDPGQGLRLIYYSQIVNDFQKGDIAEGYSVSREKKESFPLTVTSAQKNPTAFYLCASSIGGRLQETQYFGPGTRLLVL.

The V call is TRBV9, the J call TRBJ1-2; D remains ambiguous. Germline V gene lookup returns CDR1 SGDLS and CDR2 YYNGEE. Trimming left V 3 bases short and J 4 bases short, with 22 bases between. This CDR3 has 17 residues. CDR3 DNA: TGTGCCAGCAGCGACCCCCTGAAGCCCCGAGATCGCTATGGCTACACCTTC. Translating gives CASSDPLKPRDRYGYTF. The variable domain in full, completed from reference TRBV9 and TRBJ1-2, reads DSGVTQTPKHLITATGQRVTLRCSPRSGDLSVYWYQQSLDQGLQFLIQYYNGEERAKGNILERFSAQQFPDLHSELNLSSLELGDSALYFCASSDPLKPRDRYGYTFGSGTRLTVV.

The chain has TRBV7-3 and TRBJ1-1; the D is unclear. V was clipped by 4 bases and J by 4 bases, with 19 bases between them. Germline values: CDR1 SGHTA, CDR2 FQGTGA. The CDR3 contains 16 residues. CDR3 DNA: TGTGCCAGCAGCTCGACTACCCCGAAGAAGCGCACTGAAGCTTTCTTT. Amino acid sequence: CASSSTTPKKRTEAFF.

The rearrangement uses TRBV23-1 and TRBJ1-1; D gene unclear. TRBV23-1 is sorted into the ORF group, with uncertain function. CDR3 length: 16 residues. V was trimmed by 0 bases and J by 1 base, leaving 12 bases between them. The CDR3 sequence is CASSQSRIRSNTEAFF. The CDR3 nucleotides read TGCGCCAGCAGTCAATCTCGGATCAGATCGAACACTGAAGCTTTCTTT.

The chain recombines TRBV6-1 with TRBJ1-1; TRBD1 might be the D (5 bases). This CDR3 spans 14 amino acids. Germline CDR1 and CDR2: MNHNS and SASEGT. In nucleotides, the CDR3 is TGTGCAAGTTACACGGGACGGATAAACACTGAAGCTTTCTTT. Translated: CASYTGRINTEAFF.

This clone was detected only a few times. The chain couples TRBV2 to TRBJ2-7, with 11 bases matching TRBD2. Per germline, CDR1 SNHLY and CDR2 FYNNEI. This CDR3 contains 17 residues. V lost 6 bases and J lost 1; bases outside the gene matches: 11. The DNA of the CDR3 is TGTGCCAGCAGGGAAATGATAGCGGGAGGGCCGTCCTACGAGCAGTACTTC. This sequence encodes CASREMIAGGPSYEQYF.

CDR3 protein: CASSDNRPGELFF. DNA of the CDR3: TGTGCCAGCAGTGACAATCGGCCAGGGGAGCTGTTTTTT. The chain uses TRBV6-4 and TRBJ2-2; D is unresolved. CDR1 and CDR2 (germline): MRHNA, SNTAGT. The CDR3 contains 13 residues. V lost 2 bases and J 8 bases, leaving 9 bases between the germline ends.

This clone occurred once. This sequence joins TRBV29-1 and TRBJ2-7; D is possibly TRBD2 (6 bases). The CDR3 runs 11 residues. Trimming left V 7 bases short and J 3 bases short, with 10 bases between. Germline V gene data show CDR1 as SQVTM and CDR2 as ANQGSEA. The CDR3 bases are TGCAGCGGGAGGGATCACTACGAGCAGTACTTC. Its protein is CSGRDHYEQYF.

The chain joins TRBV2 to TRBJ1-2, with a tentative D call TRBD1 (5 bases). V gave up 7 bases and J gave up 2 bases, with 17 bases separating them. Per germline, CDR1 SNHLY and CDR2 FYNNEI. The CDR3 sequence is 15 residues long. This CDR3 is CASTEAGRWNYGYTF. The CDR3 coding sequence is TGTGCCAGCACAGAGGCAGGGAGGTGGAACTATGGCTACACCTTC.

The V gene is TRBV6-5, the J gene TRBJ1-1; tentative D call: TRBD1 (5 bases). V shed 5 bases and J shed 7 bases, with 11 bases lying between them. CDR3 length equals 12 residues. Germline assignment: CDR1 MNHEY and CDR2 SVGAGI. This CDR3 reads CASSPLGGEAFF. For the CDR3, the DNA is TGTGCCAGCAGTCCTCTCGGGGGTGAAGCTTTCTTT.

V and J are TRBV5-6 and TRBJ1-2; D is unresolved. The V end lost 2 bases, the J end lost 2 bases, and 7 bases lay between the germline ends. CDR3 length equals 13 residues. Germline values: CDR1 SGHDT, CDR2 YYEEEE. CDR3 coding DNA: TGTGCCAGCAGCTTATCTAACAACTATGGCTACACCTTC. This encodes CASSLSNNYGYTF.

The DNA of the CDR3 is TGTGCCAGCAGCCTTCCGGGACAGGGCTATGGCTACACCTTC. Protein sequence: CASSLPGQGYGYTF. The chain combines TRBV7-9 with TRBJ1-2; 9 positions agree with TRBD1. Unmatched junction bases numbered 5, after V lost 5 bases and J lost 4 bases. The CDR3 length is 14 residues. Germline V gene data show CDR1 as SEHNR and CDR2 as FQNEAQ (reference sequence).

The chain employs TRBV5-6 and TRBJ2-2; D remains unclear. Trimming removed 4 bases at V and 0 bases at J, with 13 bases between. There are 16 residues in the CDR3. The germline V gene has CDR1 SGHDT and CDR2 YYEEEE. CDR3 sequence reads: CASSRLWQTNTGELFF. CDR3 nucleotide sequence: TGTGCCAGCAGCCGCTTATGGCAGACGAACACCGGGGAGCTGTTTTTT.

The chain carries TRBV19 and TRBJ2-2; 8 nucleotides match TRBD1. This CDR3 is built from 15 residues. Per germline, CDR1 LNHDA and CDR2 SQIVND (reference sequence). With 6 bases clipped from V and 0 bases from J, the junction kept 3 bases outside the gene matches. The CDR3 DNA sequence: TGTGCCAGTAGAAAGGACAGGGCGAACACCGGGGAGCTGTTTTTT. Protein product: CASRKDRANTGELFF.

The chain joins TRBV19 to TRBJ2-1; the match to TRBD2 covers 10 bases. In germline, CDR1 is LNHDA, CDR2 SQIVND (reference sequence). CDR3 length: 19 amino acids. Trimming removed 4 bases from V and 0 bases from J; junction bases left unmatched: 12. This CDR3 reads CASSTKAGGPDVSYNEQFF. The CDR3 DNA sequence: TGTGCCAGTAGTACTAAAGCGGGGGGGCCCGACGTCTCCTACAATGAGCAGTTCTTC. Supplemented by reference TRBV19 and TRBJ2-1, the full variable domain reads DGGITQSPKYLFRKEGQNVTLSCEQNLNHDAMYWYRQDPGQGLRLIYYSQIVNDFQKGDIAEGYSVSREKKESFPLTVTSAQKNPTAFYLCASSTKAGGPDVSYNEQFFGPGTRLTVL.

CDR3 amino acids: CASSLAVQGDVAFF. In DNA form, the CDR3 reads TGCGCCAGCAGCTTGGCCGTACAGGGAGATGTGGCTTTCTTT. The V gene is TRBV5-1, the J gene TRBJ1-1; weak D call: TRBD1 (6 bases). The germline CDR1 and CDR2 sequences are SGHRS and YFSETQ. The CDR3 spans 14 residues. With 0 bases removed from V and 11 bases from J, the gap between germline ends came to 17 bases.

The rearrangement links TRBV4-1 to TRBJ1-5; D unresolved. Trimming removed 0 bases from V and 3 bases from J, with 6 bases in between. Germline assignment: CDR1 MGHRA and CDR2 YSYEKL. The CDR3 length is 14 residues. The CDR3, as DNA: TGCGCCAGCAGCCAAGAGGGATACAATCAGCCCCAGCATTTT. Protein product: CASSQEGYNQPQHF.

The V gene is TRBV5-1, the J gene TRBJ1-1, with a weak D call TRBD1 (6 bases). The CDR3 contains 16 residues. Germline loops: CDR1 SGHRS, CDR2 YFSETQ. The V and J ends lost 0 bases and 3 bases respectively, with 15 bases between them. CDR3 residues: CASSLEGAGVDTEAFF. The DNA for the CDR3 is TGCGCCAGCAGCTTGGAAGGGGCAGGGGTGGACACTGAAGCTTTCTTT.

This clone was seen a single time. The V call is TRBV6-1, the J call TRBJ2-3; D is unclear. CDR3 length: 15 amino acids. V gave up 5 bases and J gave up 1 base, with 13 bases separating them. Germline V CDR1 and CDR2: MNHNS, SASEGT. This CDR3 is CASSKQMQGTDTQYF. The DNA for the CDR3 is TGTGCCAGCAGTAAACAAATGCAGGGCACAGATACGCAGTATTTT.

The chain carries TRBV19 and TRBJ2-1; perhaps TRBD2 as D (5 bases). The V gene lost 5 bases and the J gene lost 3 bases, with 8 bases spanning the gap. The germline V gene has CDR1 LNHDA and CDR2 SQIVND (reference sequence). The CDR3 is 13 amino acids. Here the CDR3 reads CASSLGLYNEQFF. For the CDR3, the DNA is TGTGCCAGTAGTCTCGGACTCTACAATGAGCAGTTCTTC.

The chain has TRBV9 and TRBJ1-4, with D maybe TRBD1 (6 bases). The CDR3 is 14 amino acids. Germline assignment: CDR1 SGDLS and CDR2 YYNGEE. The V gene lost 2 bases and the J gene lost 8 bases, with 13 bases spanning the gap. CDR3: CASSVGTWGEKLFF. CDR3 in DNA: TGTGCCAGCAGCGTCGGGACATGGGGGGAAAAACTGTTTTTT.

This chain joins TRBV2 and TRBJ1-1; TRBD1 agrees at 9 bases. V dropped 10 bases and J dropped 0; count of bases not matched to a gene: 6. The CDR3 is 14 residues long. Germline V gives CDR1 SNHLY, CDR2 FYNNEI. This CDR3 is CAIPGQGLNTEAFF. CDR3 bases: TGTGCCATTCCGGGACAGGGATTGAACACTGAAGCTTTCTTT.

V usage is TRBV10-3 and J usage is TRBJ2-7, with D possibly TRBD1 on 6 matching bases. This CDR3 has 12 amino acids. Germline CDR1 is ENHRY and CDR2 is SYGVKD. Deletions cut 4 bases from V and 7 bases from J, with 11 bases between. CDR3 sequence (DNA): TGTGCCATCAGTGGGACAGAACGGGAGCAGTACTTC. Its protein product is CAISGTEREQYF.

This chain links TRBV29-1 with TRBJ2-7; D tentatively fits TRBD1 or TRBD2 (5 bases each). CDR3 length: 13 residues. The germline V gene has CDR1 SQVTM and CDR2 ANQGSEA. The germline V and J ends were trimmed by 5 bases and 2 bases, with 13 bases remaining between them. CDR3 residues: CSVLKGTAYEQYF. CDR3 bases: TGCAGCGTTCTTAAAGGGACGGCCTACGAGCAGTACTTC.

This chain uses TRBV14 with TRBJ1-1, with D possibly being TRBD1 (5 bases). The germline V gene encodes CDR1 SGHDN and CDR2 FVKESK. V lost 4 bases and J lost 0, with 9 bases in between. The CDR3 covers 14 residues. CDR3 sequence reads: CASSPLTVNTEAFF. The CDR3 DNA reads as TGTGCCAGCAGCCCGTTGACAGTGAACACTGAAGCTTTCTTT.